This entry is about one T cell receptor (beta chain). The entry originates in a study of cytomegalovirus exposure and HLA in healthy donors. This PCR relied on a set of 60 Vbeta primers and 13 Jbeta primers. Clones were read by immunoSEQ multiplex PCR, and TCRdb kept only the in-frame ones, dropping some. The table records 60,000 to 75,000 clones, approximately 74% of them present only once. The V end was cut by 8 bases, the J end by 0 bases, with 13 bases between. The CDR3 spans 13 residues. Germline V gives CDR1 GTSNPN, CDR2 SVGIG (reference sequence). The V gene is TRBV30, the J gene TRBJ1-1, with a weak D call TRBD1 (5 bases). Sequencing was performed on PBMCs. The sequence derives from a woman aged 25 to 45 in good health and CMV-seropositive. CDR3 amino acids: CARGGGMNTEAFF. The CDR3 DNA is TGTGCCCGTGGGGGGGGGATGAACACTGAAGCTTTCTTT.